Listed below are T cell receptor beta chains from one sample, sequenced in a study of blood T cell repertoires in COVID-19. Method: immunoSEQ multiplex PCR; TCRdb's copy keeps in-frame clones and lacks some. The table has roughly 300,000 clones, 87% seen once. Source material: peripheral blood. The receptors shown here come from a woman aged 45-60 years who had recovered from COVID-19. CDR3s include the opening cysteine and the closing phenylalanine or tryptophan. The D gene is left open where the match is weak. A clone size is listed for some rows: how often the clone was seen (once, few, many), or a class if it is expanded.

v_call	j_call	clone_size	d_call	cdr3_aa	cdr3_nt
TRBV25-1	TRBJ1-2	-	-	CASSAVGVGYGYTF	TGTGCCAGCAGTGCTGTCGGAGTGGGCTATGGCTACACCTTC
TRBV4-1	TRBJ1-1	few	-	CASSQKRNTEAFF	TGCGCCAGCAGCCAGAAGCGGAACACTGAAGCTTTCTTT
TRBV28	TRBJ1-5	-	-	CASSLAGWQPQHF	TGTGCCAGCAGTTTGGCAGGGTGGCAGCCCCAGCATTTT
TRBV5-1	TRBJ2-3	once	TRBD1	CASSPRDRGPRDTQYF	TGCGCCAGCAGCCCGAGGGACAGGGGCCCCAGAGATACGCAGTATTTT
TRBV11-3	TRBJ2-1	-	TRBD2	CASSLGLAGIDEQFF	TGTGCCAGCAGCCTGGGGCTAGCGGGAATCGATGAGCAGTTCTTC
TRBV6-6	TRBJ2-2	-	-	CAYRPAGIPGELFF	TGTGCGTACCGACCGGCGGGAATCCCCGGGGAGCTGTTTTTT
TRBV5-4	TRBJ2-2	-	-	CASSLTGGVGELFF	TGTGCCAGCAGCTTGACCGGGGGAGTCGGGGAGCTGTTTTTT
TRBV6-5	TRBJ2-5	-	-	CASSYSRGARETQYF	TGTGCCAGCAGTTACAGTCGGGGGGCTCGGGAGACCCAGTACTTC
TRBV18	TRBJ2-2	-	TRBD1	CASSPRDRGPGKTGELFF	TGTGCCAGCTCACCTCGGGACAGGGGGCCAGGAAAAACCGGGGAGCTGTTTTTT
TRBV30	TRBJ1-1	once	-	CAWSDWGAEAFF	TGTGCCTGGAGTGACTGGGGGGCTGAAGCTTTCTTT
TRBV7-6	TRBJ2-7	-	TRBD1	CASSPLTGVKYEQYF	TGTGCCAGCAGCCCCCTGACAGGGGTGAAGTACGAGCAGTACTTC
TRBV5-6	TRBJ1-6	-	-	CASSFLGAGSPLHF	TGTGCCAGCAGCTTTTTAGGGGCTGGTTCACCCCTCCACTTT
TRBV15	TRBJ1-4	once	TRBD1	CATSREGAGQINEKLFF	TGTGCCACCAGCAGAGAAGGCGCGGGACAGATCAATGAAAAACTGTTTTTT
TRBV7-8	TRBJ2-2	-	-	CASRINTGQGPSNTGELFF	TGTGCCAGCAGAATAAACACCGGCCAGGGGCCTTCGAACACCGGGGAGCTGTTTTTT
TRBV28	TRBJ2-5	-	-	CASRAQETQYF	TGTGCCAGCAGGGCTCAAGAGACCCAGTACTTC
TRBV12-3/TRBV12-4	TRBJ1-1	-	-	CASSDEGERSAFF	TGTGCCAGCAGTGATGAGGGGGAACGGTCGGCTTTCTTT
TRBV28	TRBJ2-1	once	-	CASRPPGNNEQFF	TGTGCCAGCAGGCCCCCGGGGAACAATGAGCAGTTCTTC
TRBV28	TRBJ2-7	-	TRBD2	CASSLFGGGPYEQYF	TGTGCCAGCAGTTTATTTGGCGGGGGGCCCTACGAGCAGTACTTC
TRBV7-2	TRBJ2-1	-	TRBD1	CASSFGLQGARSEQFF	TGTGCCAGCAGCTTTGGGTTACAGGGGGCGAGGAGTGAGCAGTTCTTC
TRBV27	TRBJ2-5	-	TRBD1	CASRSMGTGKTQYF	TGTGCCAGCAGGTCGATGGGGACAGGGAAGACCCAGTACTTC
TRBV28	TRBJ2-1	-	-	CASSLGGTDEQFF	TGTGCCAGCAGTTTAGGGGGGACGGATGAGCAGTTCTTC
TRBV4-1	TRBJ2-2	-	-	CASSQVAATGELFF	TGCGCCAGCAGCCAAGTTGCGGCCACCGGGGAGCTGTTTTTT
TRBV19	TRBJ1-5	-	-	CASSIGQNQPQHF	TGTGCCAGTAGTATAGGTCAGAATCAGCCCCAGCATTTT
TRBV6-1	TRBJ1-5	-	TRBD1	CASSEGQREDRVYSNQPQHF	TGTGCCAGCAGTGAGGGACAGAGGGAGGACAGGGTCTATAGCAATCAGCCCCAGCATTTT
TRBV5-1	TRBJ2-1	once	-	CASSPRGAGRVNEQFF	TGCGCCAGCAGCCCCAGAGGGGCGGGAAGGGTCAATGAGCAGTTCTTC